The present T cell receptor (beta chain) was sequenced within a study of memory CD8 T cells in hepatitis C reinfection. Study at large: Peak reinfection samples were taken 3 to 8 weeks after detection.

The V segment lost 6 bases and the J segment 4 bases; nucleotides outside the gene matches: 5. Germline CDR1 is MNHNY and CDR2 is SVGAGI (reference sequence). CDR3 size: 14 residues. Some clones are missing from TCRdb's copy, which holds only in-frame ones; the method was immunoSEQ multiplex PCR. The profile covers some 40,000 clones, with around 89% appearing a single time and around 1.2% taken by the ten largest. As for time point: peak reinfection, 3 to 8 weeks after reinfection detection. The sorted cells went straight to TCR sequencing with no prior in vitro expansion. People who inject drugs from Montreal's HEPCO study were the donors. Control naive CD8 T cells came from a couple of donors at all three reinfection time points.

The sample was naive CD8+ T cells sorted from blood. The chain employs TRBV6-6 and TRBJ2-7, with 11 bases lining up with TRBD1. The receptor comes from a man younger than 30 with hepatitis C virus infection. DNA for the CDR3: TGTGCCAGCAGCAAACGGGACAGGGGGTACGAGCAGTACTTC. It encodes CASSKRDRGYEQYF.